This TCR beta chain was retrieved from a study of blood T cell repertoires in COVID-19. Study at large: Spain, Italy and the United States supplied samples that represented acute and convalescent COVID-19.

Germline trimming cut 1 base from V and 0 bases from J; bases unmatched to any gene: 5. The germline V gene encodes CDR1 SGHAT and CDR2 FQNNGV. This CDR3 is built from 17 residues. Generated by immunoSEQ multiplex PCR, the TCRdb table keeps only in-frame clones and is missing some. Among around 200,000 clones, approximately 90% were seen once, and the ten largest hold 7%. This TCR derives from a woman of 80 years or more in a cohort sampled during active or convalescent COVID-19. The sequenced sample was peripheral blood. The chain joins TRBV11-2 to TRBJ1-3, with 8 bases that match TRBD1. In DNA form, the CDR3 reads TGTGCCAGCAGCTTAGTTCGGGGACAGGTCTCTGGAAACACCATATATTTT. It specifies CASSLVRGQVSGNTIYF. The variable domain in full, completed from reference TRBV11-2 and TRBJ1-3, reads EAGVAQSPRYKIIEKRQSVAFWCNPISGHATLYWYQQILGQGPKLLIQFQNNGVVDDSQLPKDRFSAERLKGVDSTLKIQPAKLEDSAVYLCASSLVRGQVSGNTIYFGEGSWLTVV.